The clone carrying this TCR beta chain was picked up many times. The target antigen is unknown. The data were obtained in a study of shared clonotypes between healthy human individuals. Whole-study results and caveats: Sequencing of the sorted subsets was shown by rarefaction to be incomplete despite large depth. Sampling was confined to blood; repertoires within tissues likely differ. What limited the represented genetic and exposure-history diversity was the small number of donors.

TCRdb keeps only in-frame clones here, not all; method: immunoSEQ multiplex PCR. The sample has about 770,000 clones; just under 75% are singletons. V shed 2 bases and J 6 bases; nucleotides not matched to a gene: 20. Germline lookup yields CDR1 MNHEY and CDR2 SMNVEV (reference sequence). The CDR3 is 19 amino acids. This clonotype was obtained from a woman in her thirties in good health. Material for sequencing was memory CD4+ T cells sorted from blood. Sample subset: CD45RA-negative fraction. This rearrangement joins TRBV27 to TRBJ2-7; 9 nucleotides agree with TRBD2. The CDR3 loop is CASSLKAPLAGNTRIEQYF. The CDR3 DNA reads TGTGCCAGCAGTTTAAAGGCCCCACTAGCGGGCAATACTCGGATCGAGCAGTACTTC.